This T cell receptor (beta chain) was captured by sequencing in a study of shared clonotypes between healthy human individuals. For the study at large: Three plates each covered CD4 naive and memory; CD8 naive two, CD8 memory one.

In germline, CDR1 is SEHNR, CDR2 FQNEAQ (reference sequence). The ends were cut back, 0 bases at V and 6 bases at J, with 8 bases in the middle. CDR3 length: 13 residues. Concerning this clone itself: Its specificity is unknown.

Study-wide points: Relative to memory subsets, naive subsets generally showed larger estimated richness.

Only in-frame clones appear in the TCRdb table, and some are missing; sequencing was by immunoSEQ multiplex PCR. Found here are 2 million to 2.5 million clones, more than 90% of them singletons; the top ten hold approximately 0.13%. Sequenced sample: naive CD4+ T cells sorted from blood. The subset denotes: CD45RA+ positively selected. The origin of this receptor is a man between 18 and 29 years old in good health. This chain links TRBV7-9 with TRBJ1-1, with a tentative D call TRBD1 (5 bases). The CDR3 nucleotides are TGTGCCAGCAGCTTAGCCCCCAGGGCTGAAGCTTTCTTT. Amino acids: CASSLAPRAEAFF.